These 27 T cell receptor beta chains were all obtained from the same sample, sequenced in a study of blood T cell repertoires in COVID-19. Data came from immunoSEQ multiplex PCR; TCRdb stores just in-frame clones and leaves some out. This sample carries fewer than 350,000 clones, roughly 90% of them seen once, and the ten largest clones take about 2%. The material sequenced was PBMCs or T cells enriched from blood (not recorded which). Receptors were obtained from a woman aged 40 to 50 with acute COVID-19.

The rearrangement links TRBV19 to TRBJ1-2; D may be TRBD1 (6 bases). Trimming shortened V by 4 bases and J by 8 bases, and 20 bases separated the two germline ends. Germline CDR1 and CDR2: LNHDA and SQIVND (reference sequence). The CDR3 runs 15 residues. DNA for the CDR3: TGTGCCAGTAGTACAACCGGGACAACTAAGGCAGGCTACACCTTC. Translation gives CASSTTGTTKAGYTF.

The V call is TRBV27, the J call TRBJ1-2; possible D gene TRBD1, 6 bases. Germline V gene sequence: CDR1 MNHEY, CDR2 SMNVEV (reference sequence). V was trimmed by 4 bases and J by 10 bases, leaving 25 bases between them. There are 16 residues in the CDR3. The CDR3 protein is CASSSSPPDSLTDYTF. CDR3 nucleotide sequence: TGTGCCAGCAGTTCGTCTCCACCGGACAGCCTCACGGACTACACCTTC.

The chain has TRBV28 and TRBJ2-1; D may be TRBD1 (5 bases). Looked up from germline, CDR1 is MDHEN and CDR2 is SYDVKM. V was trimmed by 6 bases and J by 6 bases, leaving 27 bases between them. The CDR3 sequence is 18 residues long. CDR3 sequence: CASSHSGAGRSALNEQFF. The CDR3 nucleotides read TGTGCCAGCAGCCACTCTGGGGCCGGCCGGAGTGCGCTCAATGAGCAGTTCTTC.

This rearrangement joins TRBV5-1 to TRBJ1-2; 9 bases are a match to TRBD1. Trimming removed 6 bases from V and 6 bases from J; junction bases left unmatched: 3. Germline assignment: CDR1 SGHRS and CDR2 YFSETQ. CDR3 length equals 12 residues. In DNA, the CDR3 is TGCGCCAGCACGAGGACAGGGGATGGCTACACCTTC. This sequence encodes CASTRTGDGYTF.

The chain links TRBV5-6 to TRBJ1-5; no definite D call. The CDR3 runs to 13 residues. Trimming shortened V by 0 bases and J by 8 bases, and 9 bases separated the two germline ends. Germline CDR1 reads SGHDT; CDR2 reads YYEEEE. The CDR3 DNA sequence: TGTGCCAGCAGCTTGGTTGGAGTGGAGCCCCAGCATTTT. Amino acids: CASSLVGVEPQHF.

The chain has TRBV30 and TRBJ1-1, with D possibly matching TRBD1 (5 bases). The CDR3 loop spans 14 amino acids. Germline lookup yields CDR1 GTSNPN and CDR2 SVGIG (reference sequence). V was trimmed by 0 bases and J by 4 bases, leaving 12 bases between them. The chain's CDR3 is CAWSVGGRVTEAFF. CDR3 bases: TGTGCCTGGAGTGTTGGGGGGAGGGTCACTGAAGCTTTCTTT.

This clone was detected once. The chain's CDR3 is CASSLSVGHEQYF. CDR3 sequence (DNA): TGTGCCAGCAGCTTAAGTGTGGGCCACGAGCAGTACTTC. The V call is TRBV11-2, the J call TRBJ2-7; D remains ambiguous. The V and J ends lost 2 bases and 5 bases respectively, with 10 bases between them. The CDR3 has 13 amino acids. The germline gives CDR1 SGHAT, CDR2 FQNNGV.

J is TRBJ2-3 and V is TRBV28; D might be TRBD2 (6 bases). Germline assignment: CDR1 MDHEN and CDR2 SYDVKM. This CDR3 has 15 residues. The V end was cut by 6 bases, the J end by 0 bases, with 13 bases between. CDR3 DNA: TGTGCCAGCAGCGAGTTTGGGGGGAGCACAGATACGCAGTATTTT. This encodes CASSEFGGSTDTQYF.

The chain has TRBV5-6 and TRBJ2-7; TRBD1 aligns across 8 bases. Germline CDR1 reads SGHDT; CDR2 reads YYEEEE. J gave up 0 bases and V 2 bases, and 1 base lay outside the gene matches. This CDR3 has 14 residues. The CDR3 protein is CASSFGTGSYEQYF. The CDR3 nucleotides read TGTGCCAGCAGCTTCGGGACAGGCTCCTACGAGCAGTACTTC.

This rearrangement joins TRBV30 to TRBJ2-4; D is possibly TRBD2 (5 bases). The CDR3 is made up of 15 amino acids. The V and J ends lost 5 bases and 3 bases respectively, with 17 bases between them. Germline V CDR1 and CDR2: GTSNPN, SVGIG (reference sequence). CDR3 bases: TGTGCCTGGGGATTAGAAGGACTGGTCAAAAACATTCAGTACTTC. Translating it yields CAWGLEGLVKNIQYF.

The rearrangement links TRBV18 to TRBJ1-6, with D maybe TRBD1 (6 bases). The CDR3 loop spans 15 amino acids. Trimming took 2 bases from V and 5 from J, leaving 10 bases between them. Germline V gene sequence: CDR1 KGHSH, CDR2 LQKENI. The CDR3 is CASSPYGQNNSPLHF. CDR3 nucleotide sequence: TGTGCCAGCTCACCATATGGACAGAATAATTCACCCCTCCACTTT.

The chain links TRBV12-3 or TRBV12-4 to TRBJ1-2; D is possibly TRBD1 (6 bases). V was pared by 8 bases and J by 5 bases, with 15 bases between. The CDR3 is made up of 13 amino acids. The DNA for the CDR3 is TGTGCCAGCGGCCCTCAGGGGATATATGGCTACACCTTC. Translating gives CASGPQGIYGYTF.

This clone has only one observation. The chain has TRBV14 and TRBJ1-2; D not resolved. Germline V gene sequence: CDR1 SGHDN, CDR2 FVKESK. The V gene lost 0 bases and the J gene lost 5 bases, with 7 bases spanning the gap. CDR3 size: 13 residues. The CDR3 sequence: CASSQDYGYGYTF. The CDR3 DNA reads as TGTGCCAGCAGCCAAGATTACGGGTATGGCTACACCTTC.

The count of this clone is one. CDR3 loop: CASSRDRGDTQYF. CDR3 nucleotide sequence: TGTGCCAGCAGTCGGGACAGGGGTGATACGCAGTATTTT. The chain links TRBV6-2 or TRBV6-3 to TRBJ2-3, with 10 bases identical to TRBD1. Germline-derived CDR1 and CDR2 are MNHEY and SVGEGT. The CDR3 runs to 13 residues. J was trimmed by 6 bases and V by 5 bases; bases with no gene match: 2.

The CDR3 here is CASSLDGPGNWSYEQYF. The CDR3 DNA reads as TGTGCCAGCAGCTTAGACGGTCCCGGGAATTGGTCCTACGAGCAGTACTTC. The J gene is TRBJ2-7, the V gene TRBV11-3; weak D call: TRBD2 (5 bases). This CDR3 contains 17 residues. Germline V lookup: CDR1 SGHNT, CDR2 YENEEA. The V gene lost 0 bases and the J gene lost 1 base, with 16 bases spanning the gap.

V gene TRBV15 combines with J gene TRBJ1-1; no clear D. Germline lookup yields CDR1 LNHNV and CDR2 YYDKDF (reference sequence). V was shortened by 4 bases and J by 0 bases, with 6 bases between the two germline ends. The CDR3 has 13 residues. CDR3 DNA: TGTGCCACCAGCAACAATATGAACACTGAAGCTTTCTTT. Translating gives CATSNNMNTEAFF.

The chain recombines TRBV7-9 with TRBJ1-3, with 8 bases identical to TRBD1. The V segment lost 5 bases and the J segment 5 bases; nucleotides outside the gene matches: 11. CDR3 length: 16 amino acids. Germline CDR1 and CDR2: SEHNR and FQNEAQ (reference sequence). Here the CDR3 DNA reads TGTGCCAGCAGCACCCCAAATGCAGGGGGCAGAAACACCATATATTTT. It translates to CASSTPNAGGRNTIYF.

This clone was counted once. This chain links TRBV27 with TRBJ1-1, with 8 bases fitting TRBD1. Losses at the gene ends were 3 bases for V and 4 bases for J; bases not matched to a gene: 1. Germline values: CDR1 MNHEY, CDR2 SMNVEV (reference sequence). The CDR3 consists of 13 residues. CDR3 sequence reads: CASSFRGRTEAFF. Here the CDR3 DNA reads TGTGCCAGCAGTTTCAGGGGGCGCACTGAAGCTTTCTTT.

The chain has TRBV7-8 and TRBJ2-2; D is undetermined. Germline-derived CDR1 and CDR2 are SGHVS and FQNEAQ. Trimming pared 3 bases from V and 5 bases from J, leaving 4 bases between. This CDR3 is built from 12 residues. The CDR3 sequence is CASSFPTGELFF. CDR3 coding DNA: TGTGCCAGCAGCTTCCCGACCGGGGAGCTGTTTTTT.

The CDR3 nucleotides read TGTGCCAGCAGTGAGGAGGGGGCTCAGCCCCAGCATTTT. The encoded protein is CASSEEGAQPQHF. The chain links TRBV25-1 to TRBJ1-5, with 7 bases matching TRBD1. Germline trimming cut 3 bases from V and 6 bases from J; bases unmatched to any gene: 2. The CDR3 contains 13 residues. Germline assignment: CDR1 MGHDK and CDR2 SYGVNS.

This clone was seen just once. The V and J genes are TRBV7-2 and TRBJ2-7; maybe TRBD1 (6 bases). CDR1 and CDR2 from the germline V gene are SGHTA and FQGNSA. V shed 7 bases and J shed 2 bases, with 15 bases lying between them. This CDR3 contains 14 residues. The CDR3: CASTADRPPYEQYF. In DNA, the CDR3 is TGTGCCAGCACCGCAGACAGGCCCCCCTACGAGCAGTACTTC.

The chain uses TRBV27 and TRBJ2-5; a possible D gene is TRBD2 (6 bases). The CDR3 covers 14 residues. Trimming took off 7 bases at V and 4 bases at J, with 16 bases between the two ends. The germline CDR1 and CDR2 sequences are MNHEY and SMNVEV (reference sequence). The CDR3 reads CASKLLEGGETQYF. DNA for the CDR3: TGTGCCAGCAAGTTATTGGAGGGCGGAGAGACCCAGTACTTC.

The chain links TRBV24-1 to TRBJ2-7; D is ambiguous. V gave up 6 bases and J gave up 1 base, with 9 bases separating them. The germline gives CDR1 KGHDR, CDR2 SFDVKD. This CDR3 is 13 amino acids long. The CDR3 nucleotides read TGTGCCACCAGTAATCCAGGTTCCTACGAGCAGTACTTC. Its translation is CATSNPGSYEQYF.

The chain carries TRBV6-2 or TRBV6-3 and TRBJ2-4, with TRBD1 identical over 8 bases. The CDR3 runs 13 residues. J gave up 6 bases and V 5 bases, and 3 bases lay outside the gene matches. The germline V gene encodes CDR1 MNHEY and CDR2 SVGEGT. CDR3 region: CASSRQGTNIQYF. The CDR3 DNA is TGTGCCAGCAGTAGACAGGGGACAAACATTCAGTACTTC.

The V and J genes are TRBV28 and TRBJ1-1; no firm D call. Germline V gene sequence: CDR1 MDHEN, CDR2 SYDVKM. The CDR3 is made up of 14 amino acids. Between the trimmed V and J ends, which lost 6 bases and 1 base, there was a span of 12 bases. CDR3 sequence reads: CASSPRAPNTEAFF. In nucleotides, the CDR3 is TGTGCCAGCAGCCCACGAGCACCGAACACTGAAGCTTTCTTT.

This chain uses TRBV19 with TRBJ1-1, with TRBD1 as a possible D gene (5 bases). The CDR3 length is 13 residues. The V and J ends lost 6 bases and 3 bases respectively, with 11 bases between them. The germline V gene encodes CDR1 LNHDA and CDR2 SQIVND (reference sequence). CDR3 residues: CASRGRGDTEAFF. CDR3 sequence (DNA): TGTGCCAGTAGGGGCCGGGGGGACACTGAAGCTTTCTTT.

The chain links TRBV3-1 (or the pseudogene TRBV3-2) to TRBJ2-7; 9 positions match TRBD1. The CDR3 spans 14 residues. Germline V gene sequence: CDR1 LGHDT, CDR2 YNNKEL (reference sequence). Trimming at V came to 5 bases and at J to 1 base, leaving 3 bases not matched to a gene. The CDR3 DNA is TGTGCCAGCAGCACCGGGACAGGGTCCTACGAGCAGTACTTC. Its protein is CASSTGTGSYEQYF.